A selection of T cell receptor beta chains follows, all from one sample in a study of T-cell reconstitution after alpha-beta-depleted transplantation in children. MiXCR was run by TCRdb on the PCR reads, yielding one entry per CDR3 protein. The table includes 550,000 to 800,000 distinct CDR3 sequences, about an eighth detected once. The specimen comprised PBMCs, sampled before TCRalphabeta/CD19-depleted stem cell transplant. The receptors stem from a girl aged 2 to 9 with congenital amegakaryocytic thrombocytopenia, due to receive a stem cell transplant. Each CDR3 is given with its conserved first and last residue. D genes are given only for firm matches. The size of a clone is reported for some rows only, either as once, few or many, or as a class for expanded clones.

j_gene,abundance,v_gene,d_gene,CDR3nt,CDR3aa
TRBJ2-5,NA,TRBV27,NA,TGTGCCAGCAGTTTAATGTGGGACCAAGAGACCCAGTACTTC,CASSLMWDQETQYF
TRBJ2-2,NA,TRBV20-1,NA,TGCAGTGCTAGAGACCCCCTAGCGCCTGGCGGGGAGCTGTTTTTT,CSARDPLAPGGELFF
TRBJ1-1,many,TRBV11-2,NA,TGTGCCAGCAGCTTCGATATCTCCGGGACTTATCGTGGGGCTTTCTTT,CASSFDISGTYRGAFF
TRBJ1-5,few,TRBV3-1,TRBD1,TGTGCCAGCAGCCAAAGGACAGGGTTTCAGCCCCAGCATTTT,CASSQRTGFQPQHF
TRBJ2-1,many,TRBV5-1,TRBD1,TGCGCCAGCAGCTGGGGTAGGGACAGGGGCTCCTACAATGAGCAGTTCTTC,CASSWGRDRGSYNEQFF
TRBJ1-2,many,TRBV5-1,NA,TGCGCCAGCAGCTTCGTCGGGGGAAATGGCTACACCTTC,CASSFVGGNGYTF
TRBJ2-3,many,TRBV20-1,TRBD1,TGCAGTGCTAGAGATCTCGTTGGGACAGCTAACACAGATACGCAGTATTTT,CSARDLVGTANTDTQYF
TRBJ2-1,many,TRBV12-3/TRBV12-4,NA,TGTGCCAGCAGTTTTTACAACTCCTACAATGAGCAGTTCTTC,CASSFYNSYNEQFF
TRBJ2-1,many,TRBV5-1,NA,TGCGCCAGCAGCGCGTCGGGGGTTGCCTACAATGAGCAGTTCTTC,CASSASGVAYNEQFF
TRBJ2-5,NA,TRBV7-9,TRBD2,TGTGCCAGCAGCCAGAGCGGGAGGGAAGGAAAGACCCAGTACTTC,CASSQSGREGKTQYF
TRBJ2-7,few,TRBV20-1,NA,TGCAGTGCTAGAGATCGTTCGGGAGACGGGCAGTACTTC,CSARDRSGDGQYF
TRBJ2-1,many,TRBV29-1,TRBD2,TGCAGCGTCCGCCTACTAGCGGGAGGTTTGGGCTCCTACAATGAGCAGTTCTTC,CSVRLLAGGLGSYNEQFF
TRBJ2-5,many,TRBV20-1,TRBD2,TGCAGTGCTAGGCGGGGACTAGCGGGCCAAGAGACCCAGTACTTC,CSARRGLAGQETQYF
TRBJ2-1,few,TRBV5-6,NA,TGTGCCAGCAGCTTGGTTGGGATACCTTCTAATGAGCAGTTCTTC,CASSLVGIPSNEQFF
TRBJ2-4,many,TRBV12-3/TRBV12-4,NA,TGTGCCAGCAGCCAGGGTGCAAACATTCAGTACTTC,CASSQGANIQYF
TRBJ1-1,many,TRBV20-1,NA,TGCAGTGCAACCGGACACCTCAAGACTGAAGCTTTCTTT,CSATGHLKTEAFF
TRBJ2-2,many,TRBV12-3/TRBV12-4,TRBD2,TGTGCCAGCAGTCCTTATAGCGGGAGGATGACCGGGGAGCTGTTTTTT,CASSPYSGRMTGELFF
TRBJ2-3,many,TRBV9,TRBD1,TGTGCCAGCAGCGTACTGGCCCAGACAGGGTCATCAGATACGCAGTATTTT,CASSVLAQTGSSDTQYF
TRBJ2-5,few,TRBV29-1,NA,TGCAGCGCTCGGCAGGGGCCTCGAGAGACCCAGTACTTC,CSARQGPRETQYF
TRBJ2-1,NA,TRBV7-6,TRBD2,TGTGCCAGCGGTGTCGGGAGGTACAATGAGCAGTTCTTC,CASGVGRYNEQFF
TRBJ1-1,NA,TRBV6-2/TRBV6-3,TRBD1,TGTGCCAGCAGGGGACAGGCCGTAAACGGTATGAACACTGAAGCTTTCTTT,CASRGQAVNGMNTEAFF
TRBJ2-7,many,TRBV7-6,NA,TGTGCCAGCAGCTTAGCGCAGGACTACGAGCAGTACTTC,CASSLAQDYEQYF
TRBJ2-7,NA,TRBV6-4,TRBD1,TGTGCCAGCAAGGGGGCGGAAGCCTCCTACGAGCAGTCCTTC,CASKGAEASYEQSF
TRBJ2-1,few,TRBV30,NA,TGTGCCTGGGCTAGCTATGAGCAGTTCTTC,CAWASYEQFF
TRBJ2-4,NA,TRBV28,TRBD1,TGTGCCAGCAGTATGCAGGGGGCGCGGGAAAACATTCAGTACTTC,CASSMQGARENIQYF
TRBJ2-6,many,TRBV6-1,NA,TGTGCCAGCACCGACTCTGGGGCCAACGTCCTGACTTTC,CASTDSGANVLTF
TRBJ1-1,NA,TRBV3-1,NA,TGTGCCAGCACCCCGGGCCCAGGAAAAAGGAGCACTGAAGCTTTCTTT,CASTPGPGKRSTEAFF
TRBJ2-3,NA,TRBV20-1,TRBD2,TGCAGTGCCGAGGGACTAGCGGAGGTCACAGATACGCAGTATTTT,CSAEGLAEVTDTQYF
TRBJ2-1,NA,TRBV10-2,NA,TGCGCCAGCTGGGCAGCTTCCCACTCCTACAATGAGCAGTTCTTC,CASWAASHSYNEQFF
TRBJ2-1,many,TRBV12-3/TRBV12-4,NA,TGTGCCAGCAGTCGTACTAGCCTCGGGGACAATGAGCAGTTCTTC,CASSRTSLGDNEQFF
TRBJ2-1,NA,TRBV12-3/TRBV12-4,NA,TGTGCCAGTTCCCCCGGCCGAACACGGGGTGAGCAGTTCTTC,CASSPGRTRGEQFF
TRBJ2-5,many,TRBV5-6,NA,TGTGCCAGCAGCTTGGAGGCACGCCTCGGTGAAGAGACCCAGTACTTC,CASSLEARLGEETQYF
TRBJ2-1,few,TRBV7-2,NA,TGTGCCAGCACCCTGGGGGGACTCAATGAGCAGTTCTTC,CASTLGGLNEQFF
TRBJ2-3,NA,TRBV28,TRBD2,TGTGCCAGCAGTGGTACTAGCGGGGGCGCAGATACGCAGTATTTT,CASSGTSGGADTQYF
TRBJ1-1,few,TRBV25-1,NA,TGTGCCAGCAGTGAACCCGACAAACCCACTGAAGCTTTCTTT,CASSEPDKPTEAFF
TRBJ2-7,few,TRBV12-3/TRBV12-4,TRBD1,TGTGCCAGCAGTTTTGAAGGGACAGGGTGGGGATACGAGCAGTACTTC,CASSFEGTGWGYEQYF
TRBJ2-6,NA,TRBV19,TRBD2,TGTGCCAGTAGTTTAACCCCGGGACTAGCGGTCTCTGGGGCCAACGTCCTGACTTTC,CASSLTPGLAVSGANVLTF
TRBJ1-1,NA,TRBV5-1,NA,TGCGCCAGCAACGTTATTGAAGCTTTCTTT,CASNVIEAFF
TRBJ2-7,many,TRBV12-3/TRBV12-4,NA,TGTGCCAGCAGGGGGCGGGACGGCACCTACGAGCAGTACTTC,CASRGRDGTYEQYF
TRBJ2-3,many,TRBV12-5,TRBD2,TGTGCTAGTGGTTTGCCCCCCGGGACTAGCGGGAGGACAGATACGCAGTATTTT,CASGLPPGTSGRTDTQYF
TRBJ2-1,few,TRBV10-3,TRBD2,TGTGCCATTAAGGGCCTAGCGGAAGCCAATGAGCAGTTCTTC,CAIKGLAEANEQFF
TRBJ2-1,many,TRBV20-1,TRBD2,TGCAGTGCTACCCCTATGGCGGGAGGAGGTAATGAGCAGTTCTTC,CSATPMAGGGNEQFF
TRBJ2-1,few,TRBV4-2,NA,TGTGCCAGCAGCCCACGCCGGGACATAAAGCAGTTCTTC,CASSPRRDIKQFF
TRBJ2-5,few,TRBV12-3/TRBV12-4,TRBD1,TGTGCCAGCGGGGCCCCCGACAGGGACCAAGAGACCCAGTACTTC,CASGAPDRDQETQYF
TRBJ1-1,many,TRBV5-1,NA,TGCGCCAGCAGCTGGGCACAAGAAATGAACACTGAAGCTTTCTTT,CASSWAQEMNTEAFF
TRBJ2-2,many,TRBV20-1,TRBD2,TGCAGTGCTAGAGATCAGGCTAGCGGGAGGGTGCACACCGGGGAGCTGTTTTTT,CSARDQASGRVHTGELFF
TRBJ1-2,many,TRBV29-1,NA,TGCAGCGTTGAGGGGGGGGCGCGGTATGGCTACACCTTC,CSVEGGARYGYTF
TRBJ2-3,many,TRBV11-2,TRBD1,TGTGCCAGCAGCGTAGACAGGGGAACGCAGTATTTT,CASSVDRGTQYF
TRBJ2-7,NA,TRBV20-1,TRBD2,TGCAGTGCTAGTGTTAGCGGGAGACCCTACGAGCAGTACTTC,CSASVSGRPYEQYF
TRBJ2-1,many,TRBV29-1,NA,TGCAGCGTTGGGGGCGATGAGCAGTTCTTC,CSVGGDEQFF
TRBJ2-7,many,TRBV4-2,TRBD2,TGTGCCAGCAGCCAAGACGTAAGACTAGCGGGAGTCTACGAGCAGTACTTC,CASSQDVRLAGVYEQYF
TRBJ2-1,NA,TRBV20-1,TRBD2,TGCAGTGCTAGGACCACTAGCGGGATCTACAATGAGCAGTTCTTC,CSARTTSGIYNEQFF
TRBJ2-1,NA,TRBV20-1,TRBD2,TGCAGTGAATCGGGACTAGCGGCTAATGAGCAGTTCTTC,CSESGLAANEQFF
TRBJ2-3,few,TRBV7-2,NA,TGTGCCAGCAGCTTAGTACTGTCCCAAACCCCCCCGCAGTATTTT,CASSLVLSQTPPQYF
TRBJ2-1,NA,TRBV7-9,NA,TGTGCCAGCAGCTTAGCGGAATTTCACAATGAGCAGTTCTTC,CASSLAEFHNEQFF
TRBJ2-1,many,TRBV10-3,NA,TGTGCCATCCGCGGGGACTACAATGAGCAGTTCTTC,CAIRGDYNEQFF
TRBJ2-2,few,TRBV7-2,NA,TGTGCCAGCTTCGACGGGGCCCCTGAAGAGGAGCTGTTTTTT,CASFDGAPEEELFF